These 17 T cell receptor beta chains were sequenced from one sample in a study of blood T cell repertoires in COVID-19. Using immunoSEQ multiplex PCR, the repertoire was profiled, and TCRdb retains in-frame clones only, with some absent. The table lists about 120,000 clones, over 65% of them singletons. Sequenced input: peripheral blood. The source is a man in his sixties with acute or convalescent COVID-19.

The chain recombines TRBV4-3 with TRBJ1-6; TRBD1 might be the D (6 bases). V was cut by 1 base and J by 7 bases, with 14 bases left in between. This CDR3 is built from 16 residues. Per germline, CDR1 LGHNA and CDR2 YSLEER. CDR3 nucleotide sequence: TGCGCCAGCAGCCAAGGCTTGGGACAATCCAATTCACCCCTCCACTTT. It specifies CASSQGLGQSNSPLHF.

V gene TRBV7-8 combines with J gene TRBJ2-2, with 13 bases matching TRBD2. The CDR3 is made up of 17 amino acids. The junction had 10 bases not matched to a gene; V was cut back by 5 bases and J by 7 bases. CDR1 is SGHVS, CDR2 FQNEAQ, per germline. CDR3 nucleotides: TGTGCCAGCAGCCCCTGGACTAGCGGGAGTAAGAACGGGGAGCTGTTTTTT. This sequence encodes CASSPWTSGSKNGELFF.

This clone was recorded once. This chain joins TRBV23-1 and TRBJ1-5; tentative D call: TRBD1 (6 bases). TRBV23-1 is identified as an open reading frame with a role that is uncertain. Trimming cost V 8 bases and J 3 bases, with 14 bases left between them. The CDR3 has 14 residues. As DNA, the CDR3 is TGCGCCAGCGAGCGACAGGTGTCCAATCAGCCCCAGCATTTT. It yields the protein CASERQVSNQPQHF.

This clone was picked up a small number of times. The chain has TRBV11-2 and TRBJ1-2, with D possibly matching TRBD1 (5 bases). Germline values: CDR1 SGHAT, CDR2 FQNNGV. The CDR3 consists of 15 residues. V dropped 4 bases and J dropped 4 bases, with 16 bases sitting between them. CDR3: CASSSRDGSPYGYTF. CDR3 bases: TGTGCCAGCAGCTCCCGGGACGGGAGTCCCTATGGCTACACCTTC.

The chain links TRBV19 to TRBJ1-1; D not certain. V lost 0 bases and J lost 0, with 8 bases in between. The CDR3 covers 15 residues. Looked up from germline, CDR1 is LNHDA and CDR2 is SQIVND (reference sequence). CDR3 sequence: CASSIDLRVNTEAFF. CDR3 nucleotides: TGTGCCAGTAGTATAGATTTGAGGGTGAACACTGAAGCTTTCTTT.

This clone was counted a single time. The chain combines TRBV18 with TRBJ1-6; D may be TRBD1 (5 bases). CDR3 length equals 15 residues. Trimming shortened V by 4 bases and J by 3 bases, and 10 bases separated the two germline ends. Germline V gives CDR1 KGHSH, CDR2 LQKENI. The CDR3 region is CASSLTENYNSPLHF. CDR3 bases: TGTGCCAGCTCACTGACAGAGAACTATAATTCACCCCTCCACTTT. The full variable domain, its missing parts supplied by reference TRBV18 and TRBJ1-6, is NAGVMQNPRHLVRRRGQEARLRCSPMKGHSHVYWYRQLPEEGLKFMVYLQKENIIDESGMPKERFSAEFPKEGPSILRIQQVVRGDSAAYFCASSLTENYNSPLHFGNGTRLTVT.

The CDR3 loop is CASTTLVGLEGGYTF. CDR3 coding DNA: TGTGCCAGCACCACCCTTGTGGGTCTCGAGGGAGGCTACACCTTC. The genes are TRBV7-9 and TRBJ1-2, with no clear D. V was shortened by 7 bases and J by 8 bases, with 23 bases between the two germline ends. Germline values: CDR1 SEHNR, CDR2 FQNEAQ (reference sequence). CDR3 length: 15 residues.

For the CDR3, the DNA is TGTGCCAGTAGTAACCAGGGGACCGGCAATGAGCAGTTCTTC. Protein sequence: CASSNQGTGNEQFF. V gene TRBV19 combines with J gene TRBJ2-1; a weak D match, TRBD1 (6 bases). Trimming stripped 4 bases from V and 6 bases from J, with 13 bases between. CDR1 and CDR2 (germline): LNHDA, SQIVND (reference sequence). The CDR3 covers 14 residues.

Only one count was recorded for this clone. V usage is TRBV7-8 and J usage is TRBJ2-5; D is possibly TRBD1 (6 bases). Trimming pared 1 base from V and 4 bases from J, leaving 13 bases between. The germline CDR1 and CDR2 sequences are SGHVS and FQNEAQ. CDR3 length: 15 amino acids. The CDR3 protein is CASSLDQTGAETQYF. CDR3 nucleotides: TGTGCCAGCAGCTTAGACCAGACAGGTGCAGAGACCCAGTACTTC.

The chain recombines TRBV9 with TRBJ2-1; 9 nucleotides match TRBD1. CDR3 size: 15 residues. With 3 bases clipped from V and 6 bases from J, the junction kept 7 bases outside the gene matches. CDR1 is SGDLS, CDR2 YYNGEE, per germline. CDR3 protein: CASSARQGVSNEQFF. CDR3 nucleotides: TGTGCCAGCAGCGCCAGACAGGGGGTGAGCAATGAGCAGTTCTTC. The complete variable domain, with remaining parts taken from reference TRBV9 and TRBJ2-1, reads DSGVTQTPKHLITATGQRVTLRCSPRSGDLSVYWYQQSLDQGLQFLIQYYNGEERAKGNILERFSAQQFPDLHSELNLSSLELGDSALYFCASSARQGVSNEQFFGPGTRLTVL.

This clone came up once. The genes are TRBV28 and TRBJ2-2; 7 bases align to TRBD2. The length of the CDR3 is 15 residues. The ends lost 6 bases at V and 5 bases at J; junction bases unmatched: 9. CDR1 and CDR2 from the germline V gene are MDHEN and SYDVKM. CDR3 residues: CASSRRDYYTGELFF. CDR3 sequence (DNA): TGTGCCAGCAGCCGTAGGGACTACTATACCGGGGAGCTGTTTTTT.

CDR3 residues: CASSLDSGEGEQYF. CDR3 DNA sequence: TGTGCCAGCAGCTTAGACTCGGGGGAGGGCGAGCAGTACTTC. The chain recombines TRBV7-2 with TRBJ2-7; 7 bases match TRBD2. Germline V gene lookup returns CDR1 SGHTA and CDR2 FQGNSA. V lost 1 base to trimming and J lost 6 bases; unmatched junction nucleotides: 6. This CDR3 contains 14 residues.

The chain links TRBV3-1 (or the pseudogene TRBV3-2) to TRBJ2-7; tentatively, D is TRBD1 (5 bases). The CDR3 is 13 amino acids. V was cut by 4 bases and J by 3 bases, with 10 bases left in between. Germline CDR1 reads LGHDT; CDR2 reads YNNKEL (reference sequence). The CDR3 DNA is TGTGCCAGCAGCCCTCACAGGAGCTACGAGCAGTACTTC. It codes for CASSPHRSYEQYF.

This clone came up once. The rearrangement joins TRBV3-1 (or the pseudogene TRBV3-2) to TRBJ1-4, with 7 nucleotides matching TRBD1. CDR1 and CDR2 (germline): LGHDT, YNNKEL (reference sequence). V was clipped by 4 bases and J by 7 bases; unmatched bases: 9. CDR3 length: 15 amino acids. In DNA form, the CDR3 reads TGTGCCAGCAGCCTCCGACAGGGCCAAGTTGAAAAACTGTTTTTT. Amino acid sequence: CASSLRQGQVEKLFF.

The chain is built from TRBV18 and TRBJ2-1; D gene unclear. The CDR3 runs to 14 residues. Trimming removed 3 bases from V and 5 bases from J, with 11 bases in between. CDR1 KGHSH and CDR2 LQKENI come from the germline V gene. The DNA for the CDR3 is TGTGCCAGCTCACCCCAGGCCCTCAACAATGAGCAGTTCTTC. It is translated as CASSPQALNNEQFF.

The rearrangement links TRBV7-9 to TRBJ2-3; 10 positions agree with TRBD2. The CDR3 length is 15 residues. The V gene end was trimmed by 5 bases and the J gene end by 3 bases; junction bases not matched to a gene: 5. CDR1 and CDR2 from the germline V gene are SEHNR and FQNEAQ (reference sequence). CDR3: CASSRLAGTTDTQYF. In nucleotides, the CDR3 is TGTGCCAGCAGCCGACTAGCGGGCACGACAGATACGCAGTATTTT.

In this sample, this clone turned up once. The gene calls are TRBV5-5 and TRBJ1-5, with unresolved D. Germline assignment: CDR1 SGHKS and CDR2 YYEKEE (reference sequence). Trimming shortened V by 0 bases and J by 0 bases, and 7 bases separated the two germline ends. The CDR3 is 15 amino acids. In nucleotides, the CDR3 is TGTGCCAGCAGCTTGGGAGGGAATAGCAATCAGCCCCAGCATTTT. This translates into CASSLGGNSNQPQHF.